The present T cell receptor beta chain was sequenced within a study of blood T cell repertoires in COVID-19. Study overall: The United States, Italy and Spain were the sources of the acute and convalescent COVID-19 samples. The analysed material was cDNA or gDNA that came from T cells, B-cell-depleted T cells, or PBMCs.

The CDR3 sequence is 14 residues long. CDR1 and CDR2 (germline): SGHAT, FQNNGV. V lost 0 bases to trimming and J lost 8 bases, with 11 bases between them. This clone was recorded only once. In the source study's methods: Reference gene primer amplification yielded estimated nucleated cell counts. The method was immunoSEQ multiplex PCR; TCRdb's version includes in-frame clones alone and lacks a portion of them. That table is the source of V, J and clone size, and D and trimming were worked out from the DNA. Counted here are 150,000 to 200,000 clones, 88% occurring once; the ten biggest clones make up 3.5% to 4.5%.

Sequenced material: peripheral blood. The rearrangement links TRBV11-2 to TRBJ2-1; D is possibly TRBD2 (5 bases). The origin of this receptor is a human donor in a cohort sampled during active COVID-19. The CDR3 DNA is TGTGCCAGCAGCTTAGATAATTCGGGGTATGAGCAGTTCTTC. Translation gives CASSLDNSGYEQFF. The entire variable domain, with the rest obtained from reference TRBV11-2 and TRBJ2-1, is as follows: EAGVAQSPRYKIIEKRQSVAFWCNPISGHATLYWYQQILGQGPKLLIQFQNNGVVDDSQLPKDRFSAERLKGVDSTLKIQPAKLEDSAVYLCASSLDNSGYEQFFGPGTRLTVL.